The next 4 T cell receptor beta chains were all read from a single sample in a study of T cell therapy after organ transplantation. Assay used: immunoSEQ multiplex PCR; TCRdb lists only in-frame clones, some missing. The table has 1,000 to 1,200 clones, approximately 66% seen once. No cognate antigen is known for these TCRs. Sequencing used CD8+ T cells from blood, obtained before autologous CMV-specific T cell therapy. These receptors came from a human patient who had received a solid organ transplant and had CMV disease.

This clone was recorded only once. This chain uses TRBV9 with TRBJ2-7; TRBD1 matches 9 bases. V shed 0 bases, J shed 4 bases, and the junction held 2 bases outside the gene matches. The CDR3 is 14 residues long. Germline V CDR1 and CDR2: SGDLS, YYNGEE. The CDR3, as DNA: TGTGCCAGCAGCGTAGCGGACAGGGGTTACGAGCAGTACTTC. Translation gives CASSVADRGYEQYF.

V gene TRBV5-1 combines with J gene TRBJ1-1; perhaps TRBD1 as D (5 bases). Germline CDR1 and CDR2: SGHRS and YFSETQ. Trimming removed 2 bases at V and 1 base at J, with 12 bases between. The CDR3 sequence is 15 residues long. Here the CDR3 DNA reads TGCGCCAGCAGCTTTTCCGGGACTTCGAACACTGAAGCTTTCTTT. Translated: CASSFSGTSNTEAFF.

This chain joins TRBV7-2 and TRBJ2-1; no firm D call. Trimming stripped 4 bases from V and 2 bases from J, with 15 bases between. CDR1 is SGHTA, CDR2 FQGNSA, per germline. There are 16 residues in the CDR3. CDR3 sequence reads: CASSSPQGRPYNEQFF. CDR3 coding DNA: TGTGCCAGCAGCTCCCCCCAAGGGCGGCCCTACAATGAGCAGTTCTTC.

This sequence joins TRBV7-8 and TRBJ2-2, with 9 bases that match TRBD1. Germline CDR1 is SGHVS and CDR2 is FQNEAQ. The CDR3 is 16 amino acids. V trimming: 0 bases; J trimming: 4 bases; junction bases outside the gene matches: 3. CDR3 nucleotides: TGTGCCAGCAGCTTAGCCTGGACAGGGGCCACCGGGGAGCTGTTTTTT. Its translation is CASSLAWTGATGELFF. The variable domain in full, with the rest retrieved from reference TRBV7-8 and TRBJ2-2, is GAGVSQSPRYKVAKRGQDVALRCDPISGHVSLFWYQQALGQGPEFLTYFQNEAQLDKSGLPSDRFFAERPEGSVSTLKIQRTQQEDSAVYLCASSLAWTGATGELFFGEGSRLTVL.